The next 24 T cell receptor beta chains were all read from a single sample in a study of cytomegalovirus exposure and HLA in healthy donors. Some clones are missing from TCRdb's copy, which holds only in-frame ones; the method was immunoSEQ multiplex PCR. The sample carries hundreds of thousands of clones, 86% recorded once. The sample consisted of PBMCs. These receptors were taken from a woman under 30 in good health and CMV-seronegative.

The rearrangement joins TRBV9 to TRBJ1-2, with 9 bases fitting TRBD1. V lost 4 bases to trimming and J lost 4 bases; unmatched junction nucleotides: 5. Per the germline V gene, CDR1 is SGDLS and CDR2 is YYNGEE. The length of the CDR3 is 14 residues. CDR3 residues: CASSPTGGGYGYTF. The DNA for the CDR3 is TGTGCCAGCAGCCCCACAGGGGGCGGCTATGGCTACACCTTC.

The genes are TRBV10-2 and TRBJ1-4; 9 bases align to TRBD1. The germline V gene encodes CDR1 WSHSY and CDR2 SAAADI. V lost 6 bases, J lost 8 bases, and 7 bases stayed unmatched. The CDR3 is 14 residues long. CDR3 DNA: TGCGCCAGCAGGGACAGGGGCGGGAACGAAAAACTGTTTTTT. Translating it yields CASRDRGGNEKLFF.

The rearrangement links TRBV6-4 to TRBJ2-2; D is undetermined. Trimming stripped 3 bases from V and 4 bases from J, with 9 bases between. Germline CDR1 is MRHNA and CDR2 is SNTAGT. CDR3 length equals 14 residues. CDR3 sequence reads: CASSELGFTGELFF. The CDR3 region has the DNA TGTGCCAGCAGTGAACTTGGTTTCACCGGGGAGCTGTTTTTT.

This clone has just a few counts. This chain uses TRBV7-8 with TRBJ2-5; maybe TRBD1 (5 bases). The V gene's germline CDR1 is SGHVS and CDR2 FQNEAQ. Trimming took off 5 bases at V and 0 bases at J, with 10 bases between the two ends. This CDR3 is 14 amino acids long. CDR3 sequence: CASSATVNQETQYF. The CDR3 region has the DNA TGTGCCAGCAGCGCGACAGTTAACCAAGAGACCCAGTACTTC.

The J gene is TRBJ1-4, the V gene TRBV2; TRBD1 aligns across 10 bases. V dropped 6 bases and J dropped 0; count of bases not matched to a gene: 4. The CDR3 runs to 16 residues. CDR1 SNHLY and CDR2 FYNNEI come from the germline V gene. Written as DNA, the CDR3 is TGTGCCAGCAGCAGACAGGGGGCCGCAACTAATGAAAAACTGTTTTTT. Residues: CASSRQGAATNEKLFF.

The chain combines TRBV10-2 with TRBJ1-1; a possible D gene is TRBD1 (5 bases). The CDR3 runs to 14 residues. V lost 7 bases, J lost 4 bases, and 16 bases lay in between. Per the germline V gene, CDR1 is WSHSY and CDR2 is SAAADI. This chain's CDR3 is CASNDLGLGTEAFF. DNA for the CDR3: TGCGCCAGCAACGACCTGGGGCTGGGCACTGAAGCTTTCTTT.

The chain has TRBV2 and TRBJ2-7; TRBD1 matches 9 bases. Germline V gene lookup returns CDR1 SNHLY and CDR2 FYNNEI. This CDR3 has 16 amino acids. The trim removed 0 bases at V and 7 bases at J, leaving 10 bases unmatched. The CDR3 DNA reads TGTGCCAGCAGTGAAGCCGGGACAGGGAAAACTAGTGAGCAGTACTTC. Amino acids: CASSEAGTGKTSEQYF. Combining the CDR3 with reference TRBV2 and TRBJ2-7 gives the whole variable domain EPEVTQTPSHQVTQMGQEVILRCVPISNHLYFYWYRQILGQKVEFLVSFYNNEISEKSEIFDDQFSVERPDGSNFTLKIRSTKLEDSAMYFCASSEAGTGKTSEQYFGPGTRLTVT.

The chain carries TRBV7-9 and TRBJ1-1, with 11 bases identical to TRBD1. Germline V lookup: CDR1 SEHNR, CDR2 FQNEAQ (reference sequence). The CDR3 is made up of 16 amino acids. J gave up 2 bases and V 5 bases, and 7 bases lay outside the gene matches. CDR3 sequence (DNA): TGTGCCAGCAGCCGTCTGGGACAGGGGGATAACACTGAAGCTTTCTTT. It codes for CASSRLGQGDNTEAFF.

The V gene is TRBV7-9, the J gene TRBJ2-5, with 9 bases identical to TRBD1. Per the germline V gene, CDR1 is SEHNR and CDR2 is FQNEAQ (reference sequence). With V trimmed by 5 bases and J by 5 bases, 9 bases remained unmatched. CDR3 size: 15 residues. CDR3 region: CASSPSGQGRETQYF. The CDR3 DNA is TGTGCCAGCAGCCCTTCCGGACAGGGGAGGGAGACCCAGTACTTC. Full variable domain (outside the CDR3, taken from reference TRBV7-9 and TRBJ2-5): DTGVSQNPRHKITKRGQNVTFRCDPISEHNRLYWYRQTLGQGPEFLTYFQNEAQLEKSRLLSDRFSAERPKGSFSTLEIQRTEQGDSAMYLCASSPSGQGRETQYFGPGTRLLVL.

This chain links TRBV5-4 with TRBJ2-1, with 9 positions matching TRBD2. The CDR3 covers 15 residues. Trimming removed 4 bases from V and 5 bases from J; junction bases left unmatched: 7. Germline CDR1 reads SGHNT; CDR2 reads YYREEE (reference sequence). The CDR3 protein is CASSPAGGSDNEQFF. Here the CDR3 DNA reads TGTGCCAGCAGCCCAGCGGGAGGATCGGACAATGAGCAGTTCTTC.

This chain links TRBV6-6 with TRBJ1-1; D is perhaps TRBD1 (6 bases). V lost 5 bases and J lost 4, with 14 bases in between. Germline values: CDR1 MNHNY, CDR2 SVGAGI (reference sequence). The CDR3 is 14 amino acids. DNA for the CDR3: TGTGCCAGCAGTACACAGGGTAGGAGCACTGAAGCTTTCTTT. It is translated as CASSTQGRSTEAFF.

The chain carries TRBV2 and TRBJ2-2; D possibly corresponds to TRBD1 (6 bases). This CDR3 contains 17 residues. V lost 7 bases and J 5 bases, leaving 23 bases between the germline ends. Looked up from germline, CDR1 is SNHLY and CDR2 is FYNNEI. The DNA of the CDR3 is TGTGCCAGCACCGGCGATTTGACAGGTGTTCGGACCGGGGAGCTGTTTTTT. Translation gives CASTGDLTGVRTGELFF.

The chain employs TRBV19 and TRBJ2-3; TRBD2 matches at 8 bases. This CDR3 has 18 residues. The junction had 14 bases not matched to a gene; V was cut back by 6 bases and J by 0 bases. The V gene's germline CDR1 is LNHDA and CDR2 SQIVND (reference sequence). This CDR3 reads CASRGLVLSPLSTDTQYF. The CDR3 DNA follows: TGTGCCAGTAGGGGACTAGTCCTGAGCCCCCTGAGCACAGATACGCAGTATTTT.

The chain has TRBV19 and TRBJ1-3, with 9 bases identical to TRBD1. The CDR3 extends over 15 amino acids. With 7 bases clipped from V and 2 bases from J, the junction kept 6 bases outside the gene matches. Germline CDR1 and CDR2: LNHDA and SQIVND (reference sequence). CDR3 sequence (DNA): TGTGCCAGTATCGGACAGGGGCATCCTGGAAACACCATATATTTT. Its protein product is CASIGQGHPGNTIYF.

This clone came up once. The rearrangement joins TRBV28 to TRBJ1-1; D call uncertain. Germline CDR1 is MDHEN and CDR2 is SYDVKM. The V gene lost 2 bases and the J gene lost 8 bases, with 6 bases spanning the gap. This CDR3 is 11 amino acids long. As DNA, the CDR3 is TGTGCCAGCAGTTTAAAGCGCGAAGCTTTCTTT. As protein: CASSLKREAFF.

This clone was observed a single time. The rearrangement uses TRBV28 and TRBJ2-7, with 7 nucleotides matching TRBD1. CDR1 and CDR2 (germline): MDHEN, SYDVKM. There are 17 residues in the CDR3. With V trimmed by 3 bases and J by 3 bases, 14 bases remained unmatched. The CDR3 sequence: CASSFRWDSPFLYEQYF. CDR3 nucleotides: TGTGCCAGCAGTTTCCGCTGGGACAGTCCTTTTCTCTACGAGCAGTACTTC.

The chain is built from TRBV9 and TRBJ2-1; TRBD2 agrees at 12 bases. Germline V CDR1 and CDR2: SGDLS, YYNGEE. J gave up 5 bases and V 3 bases, and 9 bases lay outside the gene matches. There are 17 residues in the CDR3. In DNA, the CDR3 is TGTGCCAGCAGCGCTGGACTAGCGGGATTTGGAAACAATGAGCAGTTCTTC. It yields the protein CASSAGLAGFGNNEQFF.

The chain joins TRBV19 to TRBJ2-7; 7 nucleotides line up with TRBD2. There are 15 residues in the CDR3. Germline V gene data show CDR1 as LNHDA and CDR2 as SQIVND (reference sequence). Germline trimming cut 4 bases from V and 4 bases from J; bases unmatched to any gene: 10. The CDR3 loop is CASSNEGGRQYEQYF. CDR3 nucleotides: TGTGCCAGTAGTAACGAGGGAGGGCGTCAGTACGAGCAGTACTTC.

The chain couples TRBV6-5 to TRBJ2-1; D is uncertain. V lost 2 bases and J 8 bases, leaving 10 bases between the germline ends. The CDR3 is 13 amino acids. The germline CDR1 and CDR2 sequences are MNHEY and SVGAGI. CDR3 bases: TGTGCCAGCAGTTACAATCGGTTCTATGAGCAGTTCTTC. Amino acids: CASSYNRFYEQFF.

This chain connects TRBV7-6 to TRBJ1-2; D may be TRBD1 (6 bases). The germline CDR1 and CDR2 sequences are SGHVS and FNYEAQ. The V gene lost 5 bases and the J gene lost 7 bases, with 14 bases spanning the gap. The length of the CDR3 is 13 residues. CDR3 sequence reads: CASSPGGGSGYTF. As DNA, the CDR3 is TGTGCCAGCAGCCCCGGCGGGGGCAGTGGCTACACCTTC.

The chain recombines TRBV27 with TRBJ1-1; perhaps TRBD1 as D (6 bases). CDR3 size: 14 residues. V shed 0 bases and J shed 10 bases, with 15 bases lying between them. The germline V gene encodes CDR1 MNHEY and CDR2 SMNVEV (reference sequence). DNA for the CDR3: TGTGCCAGCAGTTTATCGGGGGCAGGGCGTGGAGCTTTCTTT. This gives the protein CASSLSGAGRGAFF.

This chain connects TRBV5-4 to TRBJ2-5; D may be TRBD1 (7 bases). CDR1 and CDR2 from the germline V gene are SGHNT and YYREEE (reference sequence). This CDR3 contains 13 residues. Trimming left V 4 bases short and J 4 bases short, with 11 bases between. CDR3 nucleotides: TGTGCCAGCAGCCCGCAGGGGGGAGAGACCCAGTACTTC. Protein: CASSPQGGETQYF.

The chain joins TRBV11-2 to TRBJ2-3; D ambiguous. The CDR3 contains 13 residues. The V gene's germline CDR1 is SGHAT and CDR2 FQNNGV. V was cut by 3 bases and J by 2 bases, with 6 bases left in between. CDR3 sequence (DNA): TGTGCCAGCAGCTTCGTCCCCACAGATACGCAGTATTTT. Translation: CASSFVPTDTQYF.

About this clone: Within the sample, other DNA sequences also encode this same CDR3. The chain recombines TRBV6-5 with TRBJ1-1, with D hard to call. V lost 6 bases and J lost 4, with 6 bases in between. The length of the CDR3 is 11 residues. Per the germline V gene, CDR1 is MNHEY and CDR2 is SVGAGI. The CDR3 sequence is CASSSRTEAFF. In DNA, the CDR3 is TGTGCCAGCAGCTCCCGCACTGAAGCTTTCTTT.